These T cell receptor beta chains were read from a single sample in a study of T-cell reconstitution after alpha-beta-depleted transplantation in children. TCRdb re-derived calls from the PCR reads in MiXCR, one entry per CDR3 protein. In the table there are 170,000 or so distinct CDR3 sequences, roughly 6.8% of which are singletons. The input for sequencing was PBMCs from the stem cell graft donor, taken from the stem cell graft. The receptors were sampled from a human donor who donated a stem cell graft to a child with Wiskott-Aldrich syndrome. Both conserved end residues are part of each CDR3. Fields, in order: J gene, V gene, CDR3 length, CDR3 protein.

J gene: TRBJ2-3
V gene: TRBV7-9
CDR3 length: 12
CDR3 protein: CASGFQHDTQYF

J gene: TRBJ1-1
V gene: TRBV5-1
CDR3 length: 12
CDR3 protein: CASSLVGDKAFF

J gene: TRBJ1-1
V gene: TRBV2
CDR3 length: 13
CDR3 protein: CASGTGVNTEAFF

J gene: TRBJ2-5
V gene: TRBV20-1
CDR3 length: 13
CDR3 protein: CSAGSGGQETQYF

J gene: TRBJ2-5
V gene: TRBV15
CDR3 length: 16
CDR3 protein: CATSSKVYGSGVTQYF

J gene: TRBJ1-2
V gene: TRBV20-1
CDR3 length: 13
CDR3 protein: CSAREGRSYGYTF

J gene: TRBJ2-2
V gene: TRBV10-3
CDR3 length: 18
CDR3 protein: CAISESINAGTDTGELFF

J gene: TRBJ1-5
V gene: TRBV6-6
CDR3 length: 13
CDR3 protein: CASSYTGGQPQHF

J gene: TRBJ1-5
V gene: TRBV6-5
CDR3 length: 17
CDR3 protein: CASSYGTADYSNQPQHF

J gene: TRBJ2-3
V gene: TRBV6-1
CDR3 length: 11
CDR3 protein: CASSGRDTQYF

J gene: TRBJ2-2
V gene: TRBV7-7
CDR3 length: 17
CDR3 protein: CASSLRTSGPNTGELFF

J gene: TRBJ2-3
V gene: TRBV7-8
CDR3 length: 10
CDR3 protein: CASRRDTQYF

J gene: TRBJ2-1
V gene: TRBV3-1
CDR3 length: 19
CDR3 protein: CASSQDVGSGLAAYNEQFF

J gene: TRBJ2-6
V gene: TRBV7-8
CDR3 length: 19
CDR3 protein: CASSLLSSGRMSGANVLTF

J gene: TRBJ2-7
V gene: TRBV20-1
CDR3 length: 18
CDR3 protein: CSARDPTGRQLVSYEQYF

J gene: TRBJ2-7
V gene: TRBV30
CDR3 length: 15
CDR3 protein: CAWSKQLAAPNEQYF

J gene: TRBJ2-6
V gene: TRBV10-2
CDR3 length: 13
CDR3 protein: CASTQSGANVLTF

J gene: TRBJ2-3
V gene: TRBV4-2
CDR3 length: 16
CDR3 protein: CASSQGWGGISDTQYF

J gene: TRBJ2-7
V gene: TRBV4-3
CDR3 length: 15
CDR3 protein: CASSQEGTGAYEQYF

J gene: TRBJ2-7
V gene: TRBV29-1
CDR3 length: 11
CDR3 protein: CSVRGNYEQYF

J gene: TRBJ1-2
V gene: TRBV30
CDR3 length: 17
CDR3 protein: CAWSVWGQGIYSSGYTF

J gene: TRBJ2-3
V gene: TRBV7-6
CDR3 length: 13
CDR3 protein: CASSLGLTDTQYF

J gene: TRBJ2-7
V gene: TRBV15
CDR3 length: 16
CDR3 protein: CATSRDPREGVDEQYF

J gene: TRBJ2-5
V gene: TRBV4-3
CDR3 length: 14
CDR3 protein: CASSQDWQGETQYF

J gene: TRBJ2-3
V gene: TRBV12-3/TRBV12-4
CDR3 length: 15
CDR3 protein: CASSPSGQGSDTQYF

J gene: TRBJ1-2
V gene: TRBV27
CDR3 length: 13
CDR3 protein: CASSWDRSYGYTF

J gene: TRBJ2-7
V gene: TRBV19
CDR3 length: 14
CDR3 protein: CASSIALADYEQYF

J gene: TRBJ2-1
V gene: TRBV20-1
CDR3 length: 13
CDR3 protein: CSGLRVGQNEQFF

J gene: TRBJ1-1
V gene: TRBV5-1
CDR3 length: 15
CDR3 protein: CASSTGHQLNTEAFF

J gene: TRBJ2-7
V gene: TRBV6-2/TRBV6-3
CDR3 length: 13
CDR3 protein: CASSLWTYPVKYF

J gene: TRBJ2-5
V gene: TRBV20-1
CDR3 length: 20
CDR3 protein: CSADAPLAVLPISTQETQYF

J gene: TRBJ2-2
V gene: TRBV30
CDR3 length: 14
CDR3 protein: CAWRVLVNRGELFF

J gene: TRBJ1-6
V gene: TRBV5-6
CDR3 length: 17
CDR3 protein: CASSPDRKGGRNSPLHF

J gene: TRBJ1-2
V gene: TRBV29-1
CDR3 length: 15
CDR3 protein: CSVEDPGQGMYGYTF

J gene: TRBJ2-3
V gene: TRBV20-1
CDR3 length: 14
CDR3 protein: CSARDRSGTDTQYF

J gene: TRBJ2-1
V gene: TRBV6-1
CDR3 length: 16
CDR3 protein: CASRLLVSGSSHEQFF

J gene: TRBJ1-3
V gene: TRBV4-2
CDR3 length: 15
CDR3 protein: CASSQTHPSGNTIYF

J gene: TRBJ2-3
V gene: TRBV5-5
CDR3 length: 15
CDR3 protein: CASSSDSGRTDTQYF

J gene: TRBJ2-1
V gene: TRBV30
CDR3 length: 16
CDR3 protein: CAWSVRGTSSYNEQFF

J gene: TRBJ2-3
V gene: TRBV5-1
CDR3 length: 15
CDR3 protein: CASTLRDHSTDTQYF

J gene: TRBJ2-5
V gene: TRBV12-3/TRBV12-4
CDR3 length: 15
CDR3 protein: CASSLWSGKEETQYF

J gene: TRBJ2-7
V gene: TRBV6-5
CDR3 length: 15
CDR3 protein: CASSYDGPNPYEQYF

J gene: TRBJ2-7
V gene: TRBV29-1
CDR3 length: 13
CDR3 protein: CSVAGGSPYEQYF

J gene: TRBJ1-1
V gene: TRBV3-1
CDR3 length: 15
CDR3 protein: CATSQGGGEGTEAFF

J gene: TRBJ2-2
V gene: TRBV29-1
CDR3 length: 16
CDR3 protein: CSVAIAGTGGTGELFF

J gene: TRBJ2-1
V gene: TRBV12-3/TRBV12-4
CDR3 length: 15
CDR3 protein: CATSTGGAFDNEQFF

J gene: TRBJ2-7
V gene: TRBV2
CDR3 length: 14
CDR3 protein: CASSETLAIYEQYF

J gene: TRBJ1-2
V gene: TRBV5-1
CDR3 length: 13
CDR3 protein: CASSLEYNYGYTF

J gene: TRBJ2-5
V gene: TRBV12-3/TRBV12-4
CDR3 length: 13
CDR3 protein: CASSRTGGETQYF

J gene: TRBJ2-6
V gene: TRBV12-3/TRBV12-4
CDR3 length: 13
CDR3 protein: CASSLNLANVLTF